Below are 17 T cell receptor beta chains sequenced from a single sample in a study of cytomegalovirus exposure and HLA in healthy donors. 60 Vbeta and 13 Jbeta primers were used in PCR. The method was immunoSEQ multiplex PCR; TCRdb's version includes in-frame clones alone and lacks a portion of them. There are about 180,000 clones in the sample; 70% to 80% occur only once, and under 0.75% lies in the top ten. The specimen was PBMCs. These receptors were collected from a woman in her 40s in good health and CMV-seronegative.

The chain recombines TRBV5-1 with TRBJ2-3; 8 bases map to TRBD1. The CDR3 spans 12 residues. CDR1 is SGHRS, CDR2 YFSETQ, per germline. Trimming took 0 bases from V and 9 from J; bases not matched to a gene: 0. The CDR3, as DNA: TGCGCCAGCAGCTTGGACAGGGGGACGCAGTATTTT. Translating gives CASSLDRGTQYF. The variable domain in full, completed from reference TRBV5-1 and TRBJ2-3, reads KAGVTQTPRYLIKTRGQQVTLSCSPISGHRSVSWYQQTPGQGLQFLFEYFSETQRNKGNFPGRFSGRQFSNSRSEMNVSTLELGDSALYLCASSLDRGTQYFGPGTRLTVL.

The chain's CDR3 is CASSPDRANYGYTF. For the CDR3, the DNA is TGTGCCAGCTCACCCGACAGGGCTAACTATGGCTACACCTTC. V is TRBV18 and J is TRBJ1-2; TRBD1 matches 7 bases. The V gene end was trimmed by 3 bases and the J gene end by 0 bases; junction bases not matched to a gene: 1. CDR3 size: 14 residues. Germline V gene sequence: CDR1 KGHSH, CDR2 LQKENI.

The chain employs TRBV6-5 and TRBJ2-5, with a tentative D call TRBD2 (5 bases). The J call is doubtful: the DNA matches TRBJ2-7 better. Germline CDR1 is MNHEY and CDR2 is SVGAGI. The CDR3 length is 14 residues. The CDR3 loop reads CASSPRGTSYEQYF. CDR3 nucleotides: TGTGCCAGCAGTCCTCGGGGAACATCCTACGAGCAGTACTTC.

This clone was counted between two and nine times. The chain carries TRBV6-5 and TRBJ1-5; D is unresolved. The CDR3 loop spans 13 amino acids. From germline, CDR1 is MNHEY and CDR2 SVGAGI. V lost 4 bases and J lost 4, with 8 bases in between. CDR3 in DNA: TGTGCCAGCAGTTCTGTAGTTAATCAGCCCCAGCATTTT. Translated, it gives CASSSVVNQPQHF.

The chain uses TRBV28 and TRBJ2-7; unclear D gene. Trimming shortened V by 3 bases and J by 7 bases, and 13 bases separated the two germline ends. Germline-derived CDR1 and CDR2 are MDHEN and SYDVKM. The CDR3 has 13 residues. In nucleotides, the CDR3 is TGTGCCAGCAGTTTGCAGGTATCTCGGGAGCAGTACTTC. Translated: CASSLQVSREQYF.

The CDR3 region is CASSVEGGSSYNEQFF. In nucleotides, the CDR3 is TGTGCCAGCAGCGTAGAGGGCGGGAGCTCCTACAATGAGCAGTTCTTC. V usage is TRBV9 and J usage is TRBJ2-1, with 7 bases identical to TRBD2. The CDR3 runs to 16 residues. J was trimmed by 0 bases and V by 0 bases; bases with no gene match: 3. Germline CDR1 is SGDLS and CDR2 is YYNGEE.

V is TRBV19 and J is TRBJ2-5; D is perhaps TRBD2 (6 bases). Germline V gene sequence: CDR1 LNHDA, CDR2 SQIVND (reference sequence). Trimming removed 1 base at V and 2 bases at J, with 14 bases between. The CDR3 extends over 16 amino acids. In nucleotides, the CDR3 is TGTGCCAGTAGTATAGGTGGAGGGTACAGTCAAGAGACCCAGTACTTC. Amino acid sequence: CASSIGGGYSQETQYF.

This clone was seen a handful of times. The rearrangement uses TRBV5-6 and TRBJ1-1; D call uncertain. This CDR3 contains 15 residues. V was cut by 0 bases and J by 1 base, with 10 bases left in between. Germline CDR1 and CDR2: SGHDT and YYEEEE. CDR3 protein: CASSLVGGRNTEAFF. CDR3 coding DNA: TGTGCCAGCAGCTTGGTGGGAGGGCGGAACACTGAAGCTTTCTTT.

This chain joins TRBV13 and TRBJ2-5, with 10 bases fitting TRBD2. Germline trimming cut 6 bases from V and 4 bases from J; bases unmatched to any gene: 8. Germline V gene data show CDR1 as PRHDT and CDR2 as FYEKMQ (reference sequence). This CDR3 region has 15 residues. CDR3 nucleotides: TGTGCCAGCAGTCCGAGCGGGAGGGTCGGAGAGACCCAGTACTTC. Translating it yields CASSPSGRVGETQYF.

The V and J genes are TRBV15 and TRBJ2-5; TRBD2 agrees at 11 bases. This CDR3 contains 16 residues. Trimming removed 1 base from V and 3 bases from J; junction bases left unmatched: 4. Germline CDR1 is LNHNV and CDR2 is YYDKDF (reference sequence). CDR3 region: CATSRALTSGEETQYF. The CDR3 coding sequence is TGTGCCACCAGCAGAGCGCTGACTAGCGGGGAAGAGACCCAGTACTTC.

The rearrangement uses TRBV27 and TRBJ2-5; 9 nucleotides match TRBD1. The J call is doubtful: the DNA matches TRBJ2-7 better. This CDR3 has 15 residues. The germline V gene has CDR1 MNHEY and CDR2 SMNVEV (reference sequence). The CDR3 nucleotides are TGTGCCAGCAGTTTATCGGGACAGGGCCACTACGAGCAGTACTTC. It encodes CASSLSGQGHYEQYF.

This clone was recorded once. This rearrangement joins TRBV7-2 to TRBJ1-2, with D perhaps matching TRBD1 (6 bases). The germline CDR1 and CDR2 sequences are SGHTA and FQGNSA. This CDR3 is built from 16 residues. V gave up 4 bases and J gave up 8 bases, with 23 bases separating them. For the CDR3, the DNA is TGTGCCAGCAGCTCCATAGCCTCGGTGGGGGCAGGGGGCTACACCTTC. Translating it yields CASSSIASVGAGGYTF. Filled out from reference TRBV7-2 and TRBJ1-2, the complete variable domain reads GAGVSQSPSNKVTEKGKDVELRCDPISGHTALYWYRQSLGQGLEFLIYFQGNSAPDKSGLPSDRFSAERTGGSVSTLTIQRTQQEDSAVYLCASSSIASVGAGGYTFGSGTRLTVV.

This clone showed up just a few times. The chain combines TRBV5-4 with TRBJ2-3, with TRBD2 matching 8 bases. Unmatched junction bases numbered 9, after V lost 4 bases and J lost 5 bases. CDR1 is SGHNT and CDR2 is YYREEE in the germline V gene (reference sequence). The CDR3 covers 15 residues. The CDR3 DNA sequence: TGTGCCAGCAGCCTCGGGACTAGGAGGGGAGATACGCAGTATTTT. As protein: CASSLGTRRGDTQYF.

The chain has TRBV28 and TRBJ2-7; 8 nucleotides agree with TRBD2. CDR3 length equals 15 residues. Germline V gene sequence: CDR1 MDHEN, CDR2 SYDVKM. V shed 7 bases and J 6 bases; nucleotides not matched to a gene: 14. The CDR3 DNA reads as TGTGCCAGCAAGGTAGAAACGGGAGGGCGAGGCGAGCAGTACTTC. It is translated as CASKVETGGRGEQYF.

This chain links TRBV5-6 with TRBJ2-7; 7 bases line up with TRBD1. The length of the CDR3 is 13 residues. The germline gives CDR1 SGHDT, CDR2 YYEEEE. The V and J ends lost 6 bases and 1 base, in that order; junction bases with no gene match: 4. CDR3 in amino acids: CASIRTGSYEQYF. DNA for the CDR3: TGTGCCAGCATACGGACAGGATCCTACGAGCAGTACTTC.

This clone was seen more than once but under ten times. The chain carries TRBV5-1 and TRBJ2-7, with D perhaps matching TRBD1 (7 bases). V was pared by 4 bases and J by 7 bases, with 24 bases between. This CDR3 spans 16 amino acids. Germline V gene data show CDR1 as SGHRS and CDR2 as YFSETQ. This CDR3 reads CASSPGGGLSQGEQYF. Written as DNA, the CDR3 is TGCGCCAGCAGCCCAGGGGGTGGACTATCCCAAGGAGAGCAGTACTTC.

V usage is TRBV27 and J usage is TRBJ1-1; D remains unclear. The germline V gene has CDR1 MNHEY and CDR2 SMNVEV (reference sequence). V was cut by 3 bases and J by 1 base, with 15 bases left in between. The CDR3 extends over 16 amino acids. The DNA for the CDR3 is TGTGCCAGCAGTTTTTGGGCGGGCACCCCGAACACTGAAGCTTTCTTT. This sequence encodes CASSFWAGTPNTEAFF.